These 14 T cell receptor beta chains were all obtained from the same sample, sequenced in a study of post-analysis software for immune sequencing data. Study-level results: Patients had higher frequencies than controls of roughly 5 TRBV segments, including TRBV5-6, TRBV5-1 and TRBV20-1.

TCR beta libraries were prepared from cDNA with unique molecular identifiers. TCRdb analysed the PCR reads with MiXCR anew, one entry per CDR3 protein. Of hundreds of thousands of distinct CDR3 sequences in the sample, 55% to 70% were seen once. For these TCRs, the target antigens are not known. Sequencing was done on a sample of blood. These receptors were collected from a girl aged 2-10 years with multiple sclerosis.

Note on this clonotype: The junction and the germline gene differ at one end; a read error may be behind it. The rearrangement uses TRBV29-1 and TRBJ2-1, with D maybe TRBD2 (5 bases). This CDR3 contains 13 residues. Germline values: CDR1 SQVTM, CDR2 ANQGSEA. The CDR3 DNA follows: TGCAGCGGACAAGAAGGAGGTCACAATGGGCAGTTCTTC. Amino acid sequence: CSGQEGGHNGQFF.

This clonotype was picked up one time. The CDR3 DNA follows: TGTGCCACCAGTGTAGGGACTAGCGGGGGTCATTCAGATACGCAGTATTTT. Protein product: CATSVGTSGGHSDTQYF. The V gene is TRBV24-1, the J gene TRBJ2-3, with TRBD2 matching 14 bases. Looked up from germline, CDR1 is KGHDR and CDR2 is SFDVKD. This CDR3 region has 17 residues. Trimming took 5 bases from V and 4 from J; bases not matched to a gene: 7.

This clonotype was found a few times. The chain joins TRBV12-3 or TRBV12-4 to TRBJ2-1; 9 bases are a match to TRBD2. Unmatched junction bases numbered 12, after V lost 5 bases and J lost 10 bases. This CDR3 has 15 amino acids. The CDR3 here is CASSPGTSRGKEQFF. DNA for the CDR3: TGTGCCAGCAGTCCCGGGACTAGCAGGGGGAAAGAGCAGTTCTTC.

J is TRBJ1-6 and V is TRBV25-1, with 7 bases fitting TRBD1. V shed 4 bases, J shed 4 bases, and the junction held 19 bases outside the gene matches. Germline values: CDR1 MGHDK, CDR2 SYGVNS. This CDR3 has 20 residues. DNA of the CDR3: TGTGCCAGCAGTGGAGTTTCCGCCGAACCGGGACAGCCTTATAATTCACCCCTCCACTTT. Translating gives CASSGVSAEPGQPYNSPLHF. The full variable domain, in which reference TRBV25-1 and TRBJ1-6 provide the parts outside the CDR3, is EADIYQTPRYLVIGTGKKITLECSQTMGHDKMYWYQQDPGMELHLIHYSYGVNSTEKGDLSSESTVSRIRTEHFPLTLESARPSHTSQYLCASSGVSAEPGQPYNSPLHFGNGTRLTVT.

V usage is TRBV13 and J usage is TRBJ2-7, with D possibly matching TRBD2 (6 bases). The length of the CDR3 is 14 residues. CDR1 and CDR2 from the germline V gene are PRHDT and FYEKMQ (reference sequence). V lost 5 bases, J lost 4 bases, and 15 bases lay in between. CDR3: CASSPLPGGYEQYF. The CDR3 region has the DNA TGTGCCAGCAGCCCATTGCCCGGGGGTTACGAGCAGTACTTC.

The gene calls are TRBV2 and TRBJ2-3, with D hard to call. The CDR3 contains 12 residues. The V end was cut by 6 bases, the J end by 0 bases, with 4 bases between. Per the germline V gene, CDR1 is SNHLY and CDR2 is FYNNEI. CDR3 in DNA: TGTGCCAGCAGACAGAGCACAGATACGCAGTATTTT. Its protein is CASRQSTDTQYF.

The CDR3 is CASSTNQKETQYF. CDR3 nucleotides: TGCGCCAGCAGCACGAACCAGAAGGAGACCCAGTACTTC. The genes are TRBV5-1 and TRBJ2-5, with D unclear. Germline CDR1 SGHRS, CDR2 YFSETQ. The V gene lost 4 bases and the J gene lost 5 bases, with 12 bases spanning the gap. The CDR3 loop spans 13 amino acids.

V usage is TRBV9 and J usage is TRBJ2-3, with D possibly matching TRBD1 (6 bases). The CDR3 length is 12 residues. CDR1 and CDR2 from the germline V gene are SGDLS and YYNGEE. The V end was cut by 5 bases, the J end by 5 bases, with 9 bases between. The CDR3 region is CASSEGEDTQYF. Written as DNA, the CDR3 is TGTGCCAGCAGTGAGGGGGAAGATACGCAGTATTTT.

The chain recombines TRBV21-1 with TRBJ2-4; no DNA check was done on the table's D call, TRBD2. TRBV21-1 is a pseudogene locus. The CDR3 covers 17 residues. CDR3 bases: TGTGCCAGCAGCAAAGACCAGGGCCCTAAGTCCAAAAACATTCAGTACTTC. Protein product: CASSKDQGPKSKNIQYF.

The chain is built from TRBV2 and TRBJ2-7; D is tentatively TRBD1 or TRBD2 (5 bases each). Germline assignment: CDR1 SNHLY and CDR2 FYNNEI. V lost 7 bases to trimming and J lost 2 bases, with 12 bases between them. The CDR3 length is 13 residues. The CDR3 region has the DNA TGTGCCAGCACGGGGCCCTCTCCCTACGAGCAGTACTTC. Amino acids: CASTGPSPYEQYF.

The rearrangement joins TRBV3-1 to TRBJ2-1, with a weak D call TRBD1 (6 bases). The CDR3 totals 14 residues. From germline, CDR1 is LGHDT and CDR2 YNNKEL (reference sequence). Deletions cut 0 bases from V and 9 bases from J, with 12 bases between. The CDR3 spells CASSQDSGVGEQFF. The CDR3 DNA sequence: TGTGCCAGCAGCCAAGATTCAGGGGTAGGTGAGCAGTTCTTC.

The chain combines TRBV28 with TRBJ2-1, with D possibly TRBD2 on 7 matching bases. Germline V CDR1 and CDR2: MDHEN, SYDVKM. The CDR3 loop spans 13 amino acids. The germline V and J ends were trimmed by 7 bases and 9 bases, with 16 bases remaining between them. CDR3 sequence (DNA): TGTGCCAGCACTCGGGGGGCCGAGGGTGAGCAGTTCTTC. This gives the protein CASTRGAEGEQFF.

V gene TRBV6-2 or TRBV6-3 combines with J gene TRBJ2-4; TRBD1 aligns across 7 bases. V gave up 2 bases and J gave up 13 bases; unmatched junction bases: 11. This CDR3 comprises 14 residues. In germline, CDR1 is MNHEY, CDR2 SVGEGT. The chain's CDR3 is CASSYTSQGMSQYF. The CDR3 DNA reads TGTGCCAGCAGTTACACTTCACAGGGGATGTCCCAGTACTTC.

This clonotype was seen more than once but under ten times. The chain is built from TRBV6-6 and TRBJ1-2; TRBD1 is a possible D gene (5 bases). Germline lookup yields CDR1 MNHNY and CDR2 SVGAGI (reference sequence). V lost 6 bases, J lost 6 bases, and 17 bases lay in between. CDR3 length equals 14 residues. DNA of the CDR3: TGTGCCAGCAGCAGCCGTCGAGACAGCGATGGCTACACCTTC. Protein: CASSSRRDSDGYTF.